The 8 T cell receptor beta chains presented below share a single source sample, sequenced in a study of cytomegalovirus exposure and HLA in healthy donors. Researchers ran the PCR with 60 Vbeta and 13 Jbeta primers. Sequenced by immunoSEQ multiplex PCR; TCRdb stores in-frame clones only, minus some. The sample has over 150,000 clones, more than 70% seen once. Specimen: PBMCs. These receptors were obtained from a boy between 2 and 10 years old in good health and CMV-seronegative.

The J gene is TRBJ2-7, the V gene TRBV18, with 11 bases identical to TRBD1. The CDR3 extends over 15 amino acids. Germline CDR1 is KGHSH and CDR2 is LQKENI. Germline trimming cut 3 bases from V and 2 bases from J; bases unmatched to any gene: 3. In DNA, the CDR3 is TGTGCCAGCTCACCCCGGACAGGGGGCCCCTACGAGCAGTACTTC. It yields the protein CASSPRTGGPYEQYF.

The CDR3 coding sequence is TGTGCCAGCAGTCGTAGGATCAGGGGAACAGATACGCAGTATTTT. This translates into CASSRRIRGTDTQYF. J is TRBJ2-3 and V is TRBV6-5; possible D gene TRBD1, 6 bases. V lost 5 bases, J lost 3 bases, and 15 bases lay in between. The CDR3 is 15 residues long. The germline gives CDR1 MNHEY, CDR2 SVGAGI.

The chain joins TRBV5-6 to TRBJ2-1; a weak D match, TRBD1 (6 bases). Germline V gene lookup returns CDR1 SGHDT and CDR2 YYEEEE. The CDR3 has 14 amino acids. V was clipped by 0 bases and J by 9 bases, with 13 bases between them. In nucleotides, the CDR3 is TGTGCCAGCAGCTTGGCCAATCAGGGGTTTGAGCAGTTCTTC. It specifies CASSLANQGFEQFF.

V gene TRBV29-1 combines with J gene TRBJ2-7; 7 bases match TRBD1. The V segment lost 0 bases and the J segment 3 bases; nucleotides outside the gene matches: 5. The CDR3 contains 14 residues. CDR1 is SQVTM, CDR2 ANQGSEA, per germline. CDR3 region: CSVEEDGTDYEQYF. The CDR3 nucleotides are TGCAGCGTTGAAGAGGACGGGACAGACTACGAGCAGTACTTC.

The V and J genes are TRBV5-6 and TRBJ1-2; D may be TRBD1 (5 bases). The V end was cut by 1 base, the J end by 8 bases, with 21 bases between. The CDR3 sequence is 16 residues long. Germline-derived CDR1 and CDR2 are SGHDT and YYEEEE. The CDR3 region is CASSLPREPPYRGYTF. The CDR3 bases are TGTGCCAGCAGCTTGCCCAGGGAACCCCCATATCGGGGCTACACCTTC.

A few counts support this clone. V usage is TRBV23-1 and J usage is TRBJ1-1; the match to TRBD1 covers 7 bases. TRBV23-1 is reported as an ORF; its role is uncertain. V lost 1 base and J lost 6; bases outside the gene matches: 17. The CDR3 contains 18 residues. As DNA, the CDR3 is TGCGCCAGCAGTCAATTTCCCGGACAGGTTCCTCCGGGGTCTGAAGCTTTCTTT. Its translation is CASSQFPGQVPPGSEAFF.

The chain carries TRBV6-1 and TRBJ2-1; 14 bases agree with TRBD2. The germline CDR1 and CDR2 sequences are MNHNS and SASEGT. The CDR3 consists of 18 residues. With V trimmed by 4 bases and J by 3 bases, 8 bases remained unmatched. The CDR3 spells CASSAGTSGRGGYNEQFF. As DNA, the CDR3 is TGTGCCAGCAGTGCCGGGACTAGCGGGAGAGGCGGCTACAATGAGCAGTTCTTC.

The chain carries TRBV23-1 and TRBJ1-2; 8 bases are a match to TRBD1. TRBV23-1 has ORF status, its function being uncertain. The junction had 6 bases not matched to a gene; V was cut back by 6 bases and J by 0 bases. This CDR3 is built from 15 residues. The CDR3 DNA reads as TGCGCCAGCAGGCTGGACAGGGCTTCTAACTATGGCTACACCTTC. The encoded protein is CASRLDRASNYGYTF.